This T cell receptor (beta chain) stems from a study of response to subunit inactivated influenza vaccine. Findings and limits, study-wide: With each seasonal influenza vaccination, the authors suggested, few new T cells are recruited.

V dropped 8 bases and J dropped 2 bases, with 15 bases sitting between them. CDR3 length equals 13 residues. The germline CDR1 and CDR2 sequences are DFQATT and SNEGSKA (reference sequence). TCRdb reprocessed the RT-PCR reads with MiXCR, giving one entry per CDR3 protein. The sample consists of about 700,000 distinct CDR3 sequences, more than 15% of them appearing once. Note on this clonotype: As yet, its antigen is unknown.

The chain carries TRBV20-1 and TRBJ2-5; TRBD1 is a possible D gene (5 bases). Specimen: PBMCs from blood, collected 12 days after vaccination. The sequence came from a man aged 45 to 65 who received an inactivated influenza vaccine. The CDR3 here is CSYLRALQETQYF. In nucleotides, the CDR3 is TGCAGTTACCTCAGGGCCCTTCAAGAGACCCAGTACTTC.